The 8 T cell receptor beta chains reported below all come from one sample, sequenced in a study of blood T cell repertoires in COVID-19. The method was immunoSEQ multiplex PCR; TCRdb's version includes in-frame clones alone and lacks a portion of them. The sample lists around 80,000 clones, almost 85% occurring once. The material sequenced was peripheral blood. The receptors come from a man aged 60 to 69 with acute or convalescent COVID-19.

This chain connects TRBV5-1 to TRBJ2-3, with 7 bases fitting TRBD1. The CDR3 spans 15 residues. The J segment lost 7 bases and the V segment lost 2 bases, leaving 10 bases of the junction unmatched. Germline assignment: CDR1 SGHRS and CDR2 YFSETQ. The chain's CDR3 is CASSLPGTEINTQYF. The CDR3, as DNA: TGCGCCAGCAGCTTACCCGGGACAGAAATTAATACGCAGTATTTT.

The chain links TRBV15 to TRBJ1-1; no definite D call. This CDR3 is built from 12 residues. Germline values: CDR1 LNHNV, CDR2 YYDKDF (reference sequence). The ends were cut back, 1 base at V and 6 bases at J, with 6 bases in the middle. CDR3 amino acids: CATSRGRAEAFF. CDR3 in DNA: TGTGCCACCAGCAGAGGGAGGGCTGAAGCTTTCTTT. Filled out from reference TRBV15 and TRBJ1-1, the complete variable domain reads DAMVIQNPRYQVTQFGKPVTLSCSQTLNHNVMYWYQQKSSQAPKLLFHYYDKDFNNEADTPDNFQSRRPNTSFCFLDIRSPGLGDTAMYLCATSRGRAEAFFGQGTRLTVV.

This clone was found many times. The chain employs TRBV3-1 (or the pseudogene TRBV3-2) and TRBJ2-2, with D possibly TRBD1 on 5 matching bases. The CDR3 has 12 amino acids. V was trimmed by 5 bases and J by 6 bases, leaving 7 bases between them. Germline CDR1 and CDR2: LGHDT and YNNKEL (reference sequence). The CDR3 DNA sequence: TGTGCCAGCAGCAAGGGGTCCGGGGAGCTGTTTTTT. Translation: CASSKGSGELFF.

This sequence joins TRBV2 and TRBJ1-2; 9 bases are a match to TRBD1. The V gene's germline CDR1 is SNHLY and CDR2 FYNNEI. There are 14 residues in the CDR3. V dropped 6 bases and J dropped 8; count of bases not matched to a gene: 10. The CDR3 protein is CASRRDRGIEGYTF. CDR3 nucleotides: TGTGCCAGCAGAAGAGACAGGGGGATAGAGGGCTACACCTTC.

The count of this clone is one. The chain has TRBV7-2 and TRBJ2-6; D may be TRBD1 (6 bases). The CDR3 sequence is 17 residues long. In germline, CDR1 is SGHTA, CDR2 FQGNSA. Trimming pared 5 bases from V and 2 bases from J, leaving 16 bases between. The CDR3 region has the DNA TGTGCCAGCAGCCCCCTAACTACAGGGCCTGGGGCCAACGTCCTGACTTTC. This translates into CASSPLTTGPGANVLTF.

CDR3 sequence: CASTLMSGGAQHF. DNA for the CDR3: TGTGCCAGTACCCTAATGAGTGGGGGGGCCCAGCATTTT. The chain uses TRBV19 and TRBJ1-5; D possibly corresponds to TRBD1 (5 bases). With 7 bases removed from V and 11 bases from J, the gap between germline ends came to 18 bases. The CDR3 sequence is 13 residues long. CDR1 and CDR2 (germline): LNHDA, SQIVND (reference sequence).

A single count supports this clone. The chain carries TRBV9 and TRBJ2-7, with 7 positions matching TRBD1. This CDR3 comprises 14 residues. With V trimmed by 0 bases and J by 4 bases, 4 bases remained unmatched. Germline V CDR1 and CDR2: SGDLS, YYNGEE. The CDR3 nucleotides are TGTGCCAGCAGCGTAGCGGGACAGCCTTACGAGCAGTACTTC. It is translated as CASSVAGQPYEQYF.

To note about this clone: An end of the junction differs from the germline gene, which may be a read error. The V and J genes are TRBV3-1 (or the pseudogene TRBV3-2) and TRBJ2-1, with a possible D match to TRBD2 (6 bases). CDR3 size: 14 residues. Germline V gene data show CDR1 as LGHDT and CDR2 as YNNKEL (reference sequence). The CDR3 here is CASTQRAGPNEQFF. The CDR3 DNA is TGTGCCAGCACCCAAAGGGCGGGGCCCAATGAGCAGTTCTTC.